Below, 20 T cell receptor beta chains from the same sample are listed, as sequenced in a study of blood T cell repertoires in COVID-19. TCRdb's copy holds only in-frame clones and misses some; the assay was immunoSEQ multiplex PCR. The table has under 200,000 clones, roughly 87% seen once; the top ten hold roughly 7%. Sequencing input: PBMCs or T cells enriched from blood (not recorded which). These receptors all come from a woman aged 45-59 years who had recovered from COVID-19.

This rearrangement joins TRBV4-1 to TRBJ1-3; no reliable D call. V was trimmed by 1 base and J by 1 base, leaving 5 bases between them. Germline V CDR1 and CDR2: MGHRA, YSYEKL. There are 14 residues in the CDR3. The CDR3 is CASSQVSSGNTIYF. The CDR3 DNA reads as TGCGCCAGCAGCCAAGTTTCTTCTGGAAACACCATATATTTT.

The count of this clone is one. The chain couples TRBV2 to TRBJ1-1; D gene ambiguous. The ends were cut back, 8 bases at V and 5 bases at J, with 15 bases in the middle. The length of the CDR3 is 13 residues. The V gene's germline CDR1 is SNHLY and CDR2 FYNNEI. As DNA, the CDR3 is TGTGCCAGCGCCGGCAGCCCCGGGACTGAAGCTTTCTTT. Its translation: CASAGSPGTEAFF.

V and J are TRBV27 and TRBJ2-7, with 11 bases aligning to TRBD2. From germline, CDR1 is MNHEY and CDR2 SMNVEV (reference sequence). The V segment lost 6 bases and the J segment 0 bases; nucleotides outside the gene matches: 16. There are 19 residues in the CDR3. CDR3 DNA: TGTGCCAGCAGGGTAGGTCGTGGTAGCGGGAGGGCCGACTCCTACGAGCAGTACTTC. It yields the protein CASRVGRGSGRADSYEQYF.

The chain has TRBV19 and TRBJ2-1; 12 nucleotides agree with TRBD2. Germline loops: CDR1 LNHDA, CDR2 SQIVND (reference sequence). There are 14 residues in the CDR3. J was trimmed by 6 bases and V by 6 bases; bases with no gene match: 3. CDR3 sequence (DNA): TGTGCCAGTAGACTAGCGGGAGGAAGCAATGAGCAGTTCTTC. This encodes CASRLAGGSNEQFF.

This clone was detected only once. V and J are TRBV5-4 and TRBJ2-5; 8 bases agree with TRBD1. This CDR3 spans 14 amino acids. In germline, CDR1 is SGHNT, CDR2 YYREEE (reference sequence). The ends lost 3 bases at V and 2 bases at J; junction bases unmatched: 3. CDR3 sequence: CASSSRDRQETQYF. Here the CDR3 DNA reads TGTGCCAGCAGCTCCCGGGACAGGCAAGAGACCCAGTACTTC.

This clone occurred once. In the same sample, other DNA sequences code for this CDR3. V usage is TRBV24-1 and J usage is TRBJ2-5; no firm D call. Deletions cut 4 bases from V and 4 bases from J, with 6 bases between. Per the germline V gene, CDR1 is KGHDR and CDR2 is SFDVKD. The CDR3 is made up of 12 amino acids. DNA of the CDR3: TGTGCCACCAGTGACCCTTTAGAGACCCAGTACTTC. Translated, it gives CATSDPLETQYF.

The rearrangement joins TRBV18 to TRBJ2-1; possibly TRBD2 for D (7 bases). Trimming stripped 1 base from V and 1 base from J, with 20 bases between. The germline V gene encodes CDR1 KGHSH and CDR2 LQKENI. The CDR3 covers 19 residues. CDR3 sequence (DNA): TGTGCCAGCTCACCACTAACCGGGGGGCAGACTGGGTCCTACAATGAGCAGTTCTTC. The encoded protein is CASSPLTGGQTGSYNEQFF.

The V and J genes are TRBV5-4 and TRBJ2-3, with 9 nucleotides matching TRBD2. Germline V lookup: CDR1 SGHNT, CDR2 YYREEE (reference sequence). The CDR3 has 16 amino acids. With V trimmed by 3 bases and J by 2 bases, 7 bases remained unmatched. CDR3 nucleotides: TGTGCCAGCAGCTCCGTAGCGGGAGATCTCACAGATACGCAGTATTTT. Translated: CASSSVAGDLTDTQYF.

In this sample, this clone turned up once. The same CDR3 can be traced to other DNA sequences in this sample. CDR3: CASSQGGLAGVGTGELFF. DNA of the CDR3: TGCGCCAGCAGCCAAGGTGGACTAGCGGGAGTAGGGACCGGGGAGCTGTTTTTT. The chain is built from TRBV4-1 and TRBJ2-2; 13 bases are shared with TRBD2. Germline V lookup: CDR1 MGHRA, CDR2 YSYEKL. Unmatched junction bases numbered 7, after V lost 1 base and J lost 5 bases. This CDR3 comprises 18 residues.

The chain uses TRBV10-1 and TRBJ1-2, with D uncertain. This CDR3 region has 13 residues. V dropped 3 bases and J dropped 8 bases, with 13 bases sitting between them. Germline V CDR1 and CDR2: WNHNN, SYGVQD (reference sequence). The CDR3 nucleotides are TGCGCCAGCAGTGAAAGTCAGAGAGGGGGCTACACCTTC. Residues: CASSESQRGGYTF.

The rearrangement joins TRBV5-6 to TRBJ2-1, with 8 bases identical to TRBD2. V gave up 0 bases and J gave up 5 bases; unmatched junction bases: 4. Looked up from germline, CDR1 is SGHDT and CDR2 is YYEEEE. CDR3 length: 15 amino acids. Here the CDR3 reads CASSLVTSDNNEQFF. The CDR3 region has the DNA TGTGCCAGCAGCTTGGTGACTAGCGACAACAATGAGCAGTTCTTC.

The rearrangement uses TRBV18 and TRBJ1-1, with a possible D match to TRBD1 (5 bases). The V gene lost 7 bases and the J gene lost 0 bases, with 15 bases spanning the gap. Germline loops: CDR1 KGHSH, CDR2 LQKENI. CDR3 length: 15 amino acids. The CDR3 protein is CASYLGGAMNTEAFF. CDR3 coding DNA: TGTGCCAGCTACCTCGGGGGAGCCATGAACACTGAAGCTTTCTTT.

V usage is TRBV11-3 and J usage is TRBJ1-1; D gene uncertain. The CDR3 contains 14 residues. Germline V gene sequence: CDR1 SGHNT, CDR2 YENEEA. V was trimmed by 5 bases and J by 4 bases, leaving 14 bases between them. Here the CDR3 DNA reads TGTGCCAGCAGCCATACACTGGGGAGCACTGAAGCTTTCTTT. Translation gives CASSHTLGSTEAFF.

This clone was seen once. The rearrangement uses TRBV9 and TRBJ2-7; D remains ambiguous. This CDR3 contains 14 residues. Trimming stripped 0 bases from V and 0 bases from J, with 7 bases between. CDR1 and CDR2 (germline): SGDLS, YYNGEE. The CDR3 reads CASSVGGSSYEQYF. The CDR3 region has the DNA TGTGCCAGCAGCGTAGGAGGTAGCTCCTACGAGCAGTACTTC.

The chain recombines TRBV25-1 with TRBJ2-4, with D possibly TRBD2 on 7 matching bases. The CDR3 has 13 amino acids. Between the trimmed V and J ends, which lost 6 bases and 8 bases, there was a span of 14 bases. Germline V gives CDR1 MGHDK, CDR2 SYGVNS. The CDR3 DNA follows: TGTGCCAGCAGCCCGGGGGGCGCAGACATTCAGTACTTC. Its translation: CASSPGGADIQYF.

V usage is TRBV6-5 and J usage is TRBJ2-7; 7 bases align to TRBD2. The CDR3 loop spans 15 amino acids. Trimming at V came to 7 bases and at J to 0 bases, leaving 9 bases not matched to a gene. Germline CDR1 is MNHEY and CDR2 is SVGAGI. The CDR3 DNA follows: TGTGCCAGCAACGATGTGGGGACTAACTCCTACGAGCAGTACTTC. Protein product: CASNDVGTNSYEQYF.

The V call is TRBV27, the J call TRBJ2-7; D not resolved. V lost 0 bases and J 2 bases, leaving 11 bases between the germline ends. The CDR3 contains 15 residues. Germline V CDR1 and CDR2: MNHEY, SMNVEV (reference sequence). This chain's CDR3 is CASSLSRQGPYEQYF. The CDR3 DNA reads TGTGCCAGCAGTTTATCGAGACAAGGCCCCTACGAGCAGTACTTC.

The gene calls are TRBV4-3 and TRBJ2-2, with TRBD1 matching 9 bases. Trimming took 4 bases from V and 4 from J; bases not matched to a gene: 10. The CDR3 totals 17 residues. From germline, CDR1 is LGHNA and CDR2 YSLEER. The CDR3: CASSPITGGVGTGELFF. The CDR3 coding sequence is TGCGCCAGCAGCCCGATAACAGGGGGCGTCGGCACCGGGGAGCTGTTTTTT.

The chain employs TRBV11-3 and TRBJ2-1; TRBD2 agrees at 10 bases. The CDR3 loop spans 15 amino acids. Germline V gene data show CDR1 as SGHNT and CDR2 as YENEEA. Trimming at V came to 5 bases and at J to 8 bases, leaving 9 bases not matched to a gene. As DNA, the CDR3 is TGTGCCAGCAGCCCCGGGACTAGCGCTGACCATGAGCAGTTCTTC. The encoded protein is CASSPGTSADHEQFF. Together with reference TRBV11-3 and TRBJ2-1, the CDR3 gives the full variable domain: EAGVVQSPRYKIIEKKQPVAFWCNPISGHNTLYWYLQNLGQGPELLIRYENEEAVDDSQLPKDRFSAERLKGVDSTLKIQPAELGDSAVYLCASSPGTSADHEQFFGPGTRLTVL.

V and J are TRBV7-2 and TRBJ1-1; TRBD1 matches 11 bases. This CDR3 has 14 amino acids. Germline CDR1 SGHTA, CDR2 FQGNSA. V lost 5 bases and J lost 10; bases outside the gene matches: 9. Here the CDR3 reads CASSSGQGARGAFF. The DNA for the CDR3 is TGTGCCAGCAGCAGCGGACAGGGGGCGCGGGGAGCTTTCTTT.